What follows describes a single T cell receptor (beta chain). Antigen: not known. TCRdb's table, derived via immunoSEQ multiplex PCR, lists solely in-frame clones and lacks some. The profile shows fewer than 90,000 clones, 75% to 95% of them singletons. The sample comes from a study of T cell responses to AZD1222 COVID-19 vaccine. Study conclusions and caveats: Recipients of two AZD1222 doses showed rising Spike-specific TCR breadth and depth.

The germline V gene has CDR1 SQVTM and CDR2 ANQGSEA. The ends were cut back, 7 bases at V and 0 bases at J, with 19 bases in the middle. This CDR3 has 16 residues. The chain carries TRBV29-1 and TRBJ2-1, with D possibly matching TRBD1 (7 bases). This TCR derives from an adult who received the AZD1222 COVID-19 vaccine. The source was peripheral blood, collected 28 days after the second AZD1222 dose. CDR3 sequence (DNA): TGCAGCGGATCGGGGGACAGAAAAAGCTCCTACAATGAGCAGTTCTTC. Its translation is CSGSGDRKSSYNEQFF.